The sequence of this T cell receptor beta chain was determined in a study of beta chain features in type 1 diabetes. General observations from the study: Type 1 diabetes patients had TCRB CDR3s that were shorter (moderately but significantly so) in all four CD4+ subsets.

With respect to this clone: What it recognizes is unknown.

The whole isolated RNA underwent reverse transcription, so sequencing captured expressed TCRB transcripts. Sequencing used immunoSEQ multiplex PCR; TCRdb keeps in-frame clones, though not all of them. The data hold roughly 730,000 clones, with about an eighth observed a single time. The CDR3 covers 16 residues. Germline V gene data show CDR1 as LNHNV and CDR2 as YYDKDF (reference sequence). The V end was cut by 1 base, the J end by 2 bases, with 12 bases between. This chain joins TRBV15 and TRBJ1-5; no clear D. Sequenced sample: naive CD4+ T cells from blood. The TCR originated in a man younger than 35 with type 1 diabetes. For the CDR3, the DNA is TGTGCCACCAGCAGAGCGTCGGGGTTAGGCAATCAGCCCCAGCATTTT. Translating it yields CATSRASGLGNQPQHF.